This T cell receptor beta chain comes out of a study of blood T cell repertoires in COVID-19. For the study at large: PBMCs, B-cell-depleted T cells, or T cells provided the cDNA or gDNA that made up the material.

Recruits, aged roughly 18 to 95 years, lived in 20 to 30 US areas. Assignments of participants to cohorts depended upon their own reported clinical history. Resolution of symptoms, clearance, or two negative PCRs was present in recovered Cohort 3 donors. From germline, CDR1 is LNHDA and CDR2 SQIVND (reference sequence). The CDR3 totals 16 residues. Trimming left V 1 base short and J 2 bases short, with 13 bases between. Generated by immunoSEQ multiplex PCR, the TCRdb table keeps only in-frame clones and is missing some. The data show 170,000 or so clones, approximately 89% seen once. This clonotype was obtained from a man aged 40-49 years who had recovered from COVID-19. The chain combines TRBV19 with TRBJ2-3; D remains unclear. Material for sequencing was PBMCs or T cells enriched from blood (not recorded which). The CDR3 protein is CASSIARPGFTDTQYF. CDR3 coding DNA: TGTGCCAGTAGTATAGCCCGCCCCGGTTTCACAGATACGCAGTATTTT.